This TCR beta chain was observed in a study of low-dose radiotherapy and immunotherapy resistance in tumors. The overall study: The schedule for Cohort 2 used 1 Gy per fraction every two weeks, which added up to 13 Gy over 26 weeks. Patients received cyclophosphamide 200 mg/m2 intravenously every two weeks, the day before radiation-immunotherapy.

Regarding time point: after trial treatment. Treatment noted: LDRT plus nivolumab, ipilimumab, low-dose cyclophosphamide and aspirin (RACIN trial). Ten or more counts support this clonotype. Gene-specific TRAV and TRBV primers were used for first-strand cDNA, covering alpha and beta chains. A constant-region primer paired with the V-primer adapter amplified TCRs over about 19 PCR cycles. A single record per CDR3 protein comes from TCRdb applying MiXCR to the reads. Seen here are roughly 90,000 distinct CDR3 sequences, around a fifth observed once, and the top ten hold roughly 12%. Trimming cost V 2 bases and J 1 base; bases outside gene matches: 4. The CDR3 loop spans 16 amino acids. CDR1 and CDR2 from the germline V gene are SEHNR and FQNEAQ (reference sequence).

This receptor was identified in a female donor with ovarian cancer. The input for sequencing was PBMCs, taken after low-dose radiotherapy plus immunotherapy. The genes are TRBV7-9 and TRBJ1-1, with 10 bases aligning to TRBD1. CDR3 protein: CASSLRQGARNTEAFF. The DNA for the CDR3 is TGTGCCAGCAGCTTAAGACAGGGGGCGCGGAACACTGAAGCTTTCTTT.